These 32 T cell receptor beta chains were all obtained from the same sample, sequenced in a study of shared clonotypes between healthy human individuals (dated by TCRdb to 2019 to 2021). CD8 naive samples were CD45RO-negative cells positively selected for CCR7, giving a CD45RA+CCR7+ population that excluded TemRA cells. The library was generated by the immunoSEQ multiplex PCR assay. The clones in this table, taken by TCRdb from immuneACCESS, are in-frame only. Not every clone is retained; where verified, under half of the shortfall comes from an unresolved V gene, and the cause of the rest is unknown. This sample has about 2.1 million clones in its table, and roughly 93% of those were observed once. The top ten hold around 1.8% of the sample. The sequencing sample was made of naive CD8+ T cells from PBMCs. The cell subset or site label here, explained by the study, means: CD45RA+CCR7+. These receptors all come from a man between 18 and 29 years old in good health. Some clones in this sample may be carry-over from other donors' samples.

The CDR3 loop reads CASSYSIVREYEQYF. The CDR3 nucleotides are TGTGCCAGCAGTTACTCGATTGTCCGAGAGTACGAGCAGTACTTC. The chain carries TRBV6-6 and TRBJ2-7; no clear D gene. This CDR3 comprises 15 residues. Germline CDR1 reads MNHNY; CDR2 reads SVGAGI (reference sequence). V shed 0 bases and J shed 4 bases, with 13 bases lying between them.

This clone was picked up one time. This sequence joins TRBV5-1 and TRBJ2-1, with D perhaps matching TRBD2 (5 bases). Trimming stripped 0 bases from V and 4 bases from J, with 5 bases between. Germline assignment: CDR1 SGHRS and CDR2 YFSETQ. This CDR3 is built from 13 residues. Here the CDR3 DNA reads TGCGCCAGCAGCTTGGGGGAGTACAATGAGCAGTTCTTC. Its translation: CASSLGEYNEQFF.

V gene TRBV5-1 combines with J gene TRBJ1-5; D not resolved. Between the trimmed V and J ends, which lost 7 bases and 7 bases, there was a span of 15 bases. Germline CDR1 and CDR2: SGHRS and YFSETQ. The CDR3 consists of 13 residues. CDR3 bases: TGCGCCAGCGGACCTTCCGAGGACCAGCCCCAGCATTTT. Encoded protein: CASGPSEDQPQHF.

This sequence joins TRBV15 and TRBJ1-5, with 7 bases that match TRBD1. CDR3 length: 15 residues. Looked up from germline, CDR1 is LNHNV and CDR2 is YYDKDF (reference sequence). J lost 6 bases, V lost 1 base, and 6 bases had no gene match. In nucleotides, the CDR3 is TGTGCCACCAGCAGAGCCCCACAGGGGATTCAGCCCCAGCATTTT. Amino acids: CATSRAPQGIQPQHF.

This chain joins TRBV7-6 and TRBJ1-1; D is unclear. The germline CDR1 and CDR2 sequences are SGHVS and FNYEAQ. This CDR3 region has 14 residues. With 1 base removed from V and 1 base from J, the gap between germline ends came to 7 bases. The CDR3 sequence is CASSLGPGNTEAFF. The DNA of the CDR3 is TGTGCCAGCAGCTTAGGACCCGGGAACACTGAAGCTTTCTTT.

This rearrangement joins TRBV28 to TRBJ2-5, with 10 bases identical to TRBD1. The J call is uncertain, as TRBJ2-7 better fits the DNA end. The CDR3 totals 14 residues. Looked up from germline, CDR1 is MDHEN and CDR2 is SYDVKM. In DNA form, the CDR3 reads TGTGCCAGCAGTCTGACAGGGGGCACCTACGAGCAGTACTTC. It yields the protein CASSLTGGTYEQYF.

This chain links TRBV5-6 with TRBJ1-1; no reliable D call. The CDR3 is 13 residues long. CDR1 and CDR2 from the germline V gene are SGHDT and YYEEEE. V lost 0 bases and J 3 bases, leaving 6 bases between the germline ends. The CDR3: CASSLVRDTEAFF. The DNA for the CDR3 is TGTGCCAGCAGCTTGGTAAGGGACACTGAAGCTTTCTTT.

This chain's CDR3 is CASSVTTNYGYTF. CDR3 coding DNA: TGTGCCAGTAGTGTCACTACTAACTATGGCTACACCTTC. The V gene is TRBV19, the J gene TRBJ1-2; D is ambiguous. Germline loops: CDR1 LNHDA, CDR2 SQIVND (reference sequence). V was clipped by 5 bases and J by 0 bases, with 7 bases between them. The CDR3 is 13 amino acids. Looking up the rest from reference TRBV19 and TRBJ1-2 gives the full variable domain: DGGITQSPKYLFRKEGQNVTLSCEQNLNHDAMYWYRQDPGQGLRLIYYSQIVNDFQKGDIAEGYSVSREKKESFPLTVTSAQKNPTAFYLCASSVTTNYGYTFGSGTRLTVV.

The chain carries TRBV29-1 and TRBJ2-1; 11 positions agree with TRBD2. Germline V lookup: CDR1 SQVTM, CDR2 ANQGSEA. CDR3 length: 13 amino acids. V lost 7 bases and J lost 7; bases outside the gene matches: 6. The CDR3 protein is CSALAGGNNEQFF. CDR3 DNA sequence: TGCAGCGCCTTAGCGGGAGGGAATAATGAGCAGTTCTTC.

The chain links TRBV5-4 to TRBJ1-2; D is possibly TRBD1 (5 bases). The CDR3 has 16 amino acids. Trimming cost V 3 bases and J 3 bases, with 18 bases left between them. The germline CDR1 and CDR2 sequences are SGHNT and YYREEE (reference sequence). The CDR3 here is CASSSWQGDWYYGYTF. In DNA form, the CDR3 reads TGTGCCAGCAGCTCCTGGCAGGGAGATTGGTACTATGGCTACACCTTC.

The chain links TRBV27 to TRBJ1-2; 10 nucleotides match TRBD1. CDR1 and CDR2 (germline): MNHEY, SMNVEV (reference sequence). V was clipped by 5 bases and J by 7 bases; unmatched bases: 10. This CDR3 has 15 amino acids. The CDR3 sequence: CASSVGGQGMGGYTF. CDR3 coding DNA: TGTGCCAGCAGTGTAGGGGGACAGGGGATGGGTGGCTACACCTTC.

The chain uses TRBV7-2 and TRBJ2-1, with D uncertain. Germline-derived CDR1 and CDR2 are SGHTA and FQGNSA. Trimming shortened V by 0 bases and J by 0 bases, and 6 bases separated the two germline ends. There are 15 residues in the CDR3. The CDR3 here is CASSLAESSYNEQFF. The CDR3 coding sequence is TGTGCCAGCAGCTTAGCGGAGAGCTCCTACAATGAGCAGTTCTTC.

V is TRBV9 and J is TRBJ2-7; no definite D call. Germline values: CDR1 SGDLS, CDR2 YYNGEE. CDR3 length: 16 residues. V shed 3 bases and J shed 3 bases, with 19 bases lying between them. In nucleotides, the CDR3 is TGTGCCAGCAGCGCCGGCAGCGAGGTTTCTGTCTACGAGCAGTACTTC. Translated, it gives CASSAGSEVSVYEQYF.

V is TRBV28 and J is TRBJ2-7, with D perhaps TRBD1 (5 bases). CDR3 size: 11 residues. V lost 5 bases and J 9 bases, leaving 11 bases between the germline ends. The germline CDR1 and CDR2 sequences are MDHEN and SYDVKM. The DNA for the CDR3 is TGTGCCAGCAGTCCAGGGCCTCTGCAGTACTTC. Translating it yields CASSPGPLQYF.

The chain joins TRBV27 to TRBJ2-7, with unresolved D. V lost 6 bases to trimming and J lost 2 bases, with 17 bases between them. The CDR3 spans 15 residues. CDR1 and CDR2 from the germline V gene are MNHEY and SMNVEV (reference sequence). CDR3 residues: CASSPIGVGPYEQYF. CDR3 sequence (DNA): TGTGCCAGCAGCCCTATTGGTGTAGGACCCTACGAGCAGTACTTC.

The gene calls are TRBV9 and TRBJ1-4; the D gene is possibly TRBD1 (5 bases). Germline CDR1 is SGDLS and CDR2 is YYNGEE. Trimming took 4 bases from V and 4 from J, leaving 14 bases between them. The CDR3 is 15 residues long. Here the CDR3 DNA reads TGTGCCAGCAGCCCAACCGGACAAATTAATGAAAAACTGTTTTTT. It specifies CASSPTGQINEKLFF.

The CDR3 nucleotides read TGTGCCAGCAGCGTAAGCCAGGACAGGGTTCAAGAGACCCAGTACTTC. Translated: CASSVSQDRVQETQYF. V is TRBV9 and J is TRBJ2-5, with 8 bases lining up with TRBD1. Germline-derived CDR1 and CDR2 are SGDLS and YYNGEE. The CDR3 is made up of 16 amino acids. V trimming: 1 base; J trimming: 2 bases; junction bases outside the gene matches: 7.

This chain joins TRBV5-1 and TRBJ2-7; D is unclear. CDR1 and CDR2 from the germline V gene are SGHRS and YFSETQ. This CDR3 spans 12 amino acids. V lost 5 bases and J 1 base, leaving 7 bases between the germline ends. CDR3 sequence: CASSTVSYEQYF. In nucleotides, the CDR3 is TGCGCCAGCAGTACAGTATCCTACGAGCAGTACTTC.

The rearrangement joins TRBV5-1 to TRBJ1-1, with 10 bases aligning to TRBD1. From germline, CDR1 is SGHRS and CDR2 YFSETQ. V lost 4 bases and J lost 4; bases outside the gene matches: 4. The CDR3 has 14 residues. CDR3 nucleotide sequence: TGCGCCAGCAGCGGGGGACAGGGGTTCACTGAAGCTTTCTTT. This sequence encodes CASSGGQGFTEAFF.

The V call is TRBV29-1, the J call TRBJ1-1; weak D call: TRBD1 (5 bases). The CDR3 is 15 residues long. CDR1 and CDR2 from the germline V gene are SQVTM and ANQGSEA. V was cut by 3 bases and J by 0 bases, with 14 bases left in between. The CDR3 spells CSVDWRGAMNTEAFF. CDR3 nucleotides: TGCAGCGTTGACTGGCGAGGGGCAATGAACACTGAAGCTTTCTTT.

The chain employs TRBV15 and TRBJ2-3; the D gene is possibly TRBD2 (6 bases). CDR1 and CDR2 (germline): LNHNV, YYDKDF (reference sequence). V lost 6 bases and J lost 9, with 16 bases in between. The CDR3 has 13 amino acids. DNA of the CDR3: TGTGCCACCAGTCCCGCCGGAACTAGCACGCAGTATTTT. It translates to CATSPAGTSTQYF.

The chain links TRBV29-1 to TRBJ2-3; D might be TRBD2 (6 bases). The ends were cut back, 1 base at V and 6 bases at J, with 14 bases in the middle. This CDR3 spans 14 amino acids. The germline CDR1 and CDR2 sequences are SQVTM and ANQGSEA. DNA of the CDR3: TGCAGCGTTGAAGGGGGGACTTTTATGGATACGCAGTATTTT. Translating gives CSVEGGTFMDTQYF.

The chain joins TRBV11-2 to TRBJ1-1; D remains ambiguous. Germline CDR1 is SGHAT and CDR2 is FQNNGV. The germline V and J ends were trimmed by 6 bases and 1 base, with 15 bases remaining between them. CDR3 length: 15 residues. This CDR3 reads CASRTPGLANTEAFF. The CDR3 nucleotides read TGTGCCAGCAGAACCCCCGGGCTTGCGAACACTGAAGCTTTCTTT.

The J gene is TRBJ2-1, the V gene TRBV6-5, with D possibly being TRBD1 (5 bases). Trimming stripped 6 bases from V and 8 bases from J, with 17 bases between. CDR3 length: 14 amino acids. CDR1 and CDR2 from the germline V gene are MNHEY and SVGAGI. This CDR3 reads CASSDSTELDEQFF. CDR3 sequence (DNA): TGTGCCAGCAGCGACTCGACAGAGTTGGATGAGCAGTTCTTC.

A word on this clone: Other DNA sequences in the same sample also yield this CDR3. The J gene is TRBJ2-2, the V gene TRBV27; D is ambiguous. The CDR3 consists of 13 residues. Trimming took off 0 bases at V and 5 bases at J, with 4 bases between the two ends. Germline values: CDR1 MNHEY, CDR2 SMNVEV (reference sequence). The CDR3 reads CASSLSGTGELFF. The CDR3 nucleotides are TGTGCCAGCAGTTTATCAGGGACCGGGGAGCTGTTTTTT.

The chain recombines TRBV28 with TRBJ1-3; 7 bases are shared with TRBD1. The CDR3 runs 16 residues. Germline assignment: CDR1 MDHEN and CDR2 SYDVKM. The trim removed 5 bases at V and 3 bases at J, leaving 10 bases unmatched. Here the CDR3 reads CASSHRQGRIGNTIYF. The DNA for the CDR3 is TGTGCCAGCAGTCATCGACAGGGACGGATTGGAAACACCATATATTTT.

The chain uses TRBV27 and TRBJ2-7; TRBD2 agrees at 7 bases. V gave up 5 bases and J gave up 3 bases; unmatched junction bases: 7. CDR1 and CDR2 (germline): MNHEY, SMNVEV (reference sequence). The CDR3 totals 14 residues. In DNA, the CDR3 is TGTGCCAGCAGTCATAGCGGGCAGAGCTACGAGCAGTACTTC. It codes for CASSHSGQSYEQYF.

The V call is TRBV11-2, the J call TRBJ2-7; D not certain. CDR1 is SGHAT, CDR2 FQNNGV, per germline. The CDR3 spans 11 residues. The ends were cut back, 5 bases at V and 4 bases at J, with 6 bases in the middle. The CDR3 region has the DNA TGTGCCAGCAGCCCACCATACGAGCAGTACTTC. Protein sequence: CASSPPYEQYF.

The rearrangement joins TRBV2 to TRBJ2-2; D not certain. Germline CDR1 SNHLY, CDR2 FYNNEI. This CDR3 is 15 amino acids long. Trimming left V 7 bases short and J 0 bases short, with 12 bases between. The CDR3 reads CASKDTFANTGELFF. CDR3 in DNA: TGTGCCAGCAAGGATACGTTCGCGAACACCGGGGAGCTGTTTTTT. The full variable domain, in which reference TRBV2 and TRBJ2-2 provide the parts outside the CDR3, is EPEVTQTPSHQVTQMGQEVILRCVPISNHLYFYWYRQILGQKVEFLVSFYNNEISEKSEIFDDQFSVERPDGSNFTLKIRSTKLEDSAMYFCASKDTFANTGELFFGEGSRLTVL.

This chain joins TRBV19 and TRBJ1-5; 10 bases map to TRBD1. Germline assignment: CDR1 LNHDA and CDR2 SQIVND (reference sequence). The CDR3 loop spans 19 amino acids. Trimming cost V 4 bases and J 1 base; bases outside gene matches: 13. CDR3: CASSKGDRGRRGSNQPQHF. The CDR3 DNA reads TGTGCCAGTAGTAAGGGGGACAGGGGTCGTAGAGGAAGCAATCAGCCCCAGCATTTT. The variable domain in full, completed from reference TRBV19 and TRBJ1-5, reads DGGITQSPKYLFRKEGQNVTLSCEQNLNHDAMYWYRQDPGQGLRLIYYSQIVNDFQKGDIAEGYSVSREKKESFPLTVTSAQKNPTAFYLCASSKGDRGRRGSNQPQHFGDGTRLSIL.

CDR3 DNA: TGTGCCAGTACCGATCGCCCGCTCGGCTACACCTTC. It encodes CASTDRPLGYTF. This chain links TRBV19 with TRBJ1-2; no reliable D call. This CDR3 region has 12 residues. In germline, CDR1 is LNHDA, CDR2 SQIVND (reference sequence). The V end lost 7 bases, the J end lost 8 bases, and 14 bases lay between the germline ends.

This clone was recorded once. The gene calls are TRBV9 and TRBJ2-3; 10 bases are a match to TRBD2. With V trimmed by 4 bases and J by 2 bases, 19 bases remained unmatched. The CDR3 has 20 amino acids. Germline CDR1 SGDLS, CDR2 YYNGEE. The CDR3 region is CASSSPTGGPAGGPTDTQYF. The CDR3 DNA sequence: TGTGCCAGCAGCTCCCCGACGGGGGGCCCAGCGGGAGGGCCCACAGATACGCAGTATTTT.